The 22 T cell receptor beta chains reported below all come from one sample, sequenced in a study of Graves' ophthalmopathy and Graves' hyperthyroidism. TCR beta CDR3 amplification used RNA transcripts. The first-round RT-PCR employed HTBI primers together with the Qiagen OneStep RT-PCR kit. A multiplex PCR was then performed as the second round. In TCRdb, the multiplex PCR reads were re-called with MiXCR into one record per CDR3 protein. The sample contains over 45,000 distinct CDR3 sequences, over 45% of which appear only once. Sequencing used peripheral blood. Receptors were obtained from an adult man with Graves' ophthalmopathy.

This clonotype was detected only a few times. The gene calls are TRBV29-1 and TRBJ2-1; 7 bases match TRBD1. The CDR3 is 14 residues long. Germline V gene data show CDR1 as SQVTM and CDR2 as ANQGSEA. The V segment lost 6 bases and the J segment 6 bases; nucleotides outside the gene matches: 11. The CDR3 DNA is TGCAGCGTCGAAACAGGGGCTTTAGGCAATGAGCAGTTCTTC. It is translated as CSVETGALGNEQFF.

Ten or more counts support this clonotype. V gene TRBV7-9 combines with J gene TRBJ2-1; D not certain. V dropped 1 base and J dropped 5 bases, with 6 bases sitting between them. This CDR3 has 13 residues. CDR1 is SEHNR and CDR2 is FQNEAQ in the germline V gene (reference sequence). CDR3 loop: CASSLETNNEQFF. The CDR3 region has the DNA TGTGCCAGCAGCTTAGAGACAAACAATGAGCAGTTCTTC.

With regard to this clonotype: Likely a read error: the CDR3 ends without its conserved phenylalanine or tryptophan. The V and J genes are TRBV20-1 and TRBJ2-5; TRBD1 matches 9 bases. CDR1 and CDR2 (germline): DFQATT, SNEGSKA (reference sequence). This CDR3 has 13 residues. Trimming removed 5 bases from V and 5 bases from J; junction bases left unmatched: 6. The chain's CDR3 is CSASGTGTETQYC. In nucleotides, the CDR3 is TGCAGTGCTTCCGGGACAGGGACGGAGACCCAGTACTGC.

V gene TRBV13 combines with J gene TRBJ2-3, with D possibly being TRBD1 or TRBD2 (5 bases each). The CDR3 has 14 residues. Germline V gives CDR1 PRHDT, CDR2 FYEKMQ (reference sequence). The V and J ends lost 9 bases and 3 bases respectively, with 16 bases between them. CDR3 DNA sequence: TGTGCCAGTCAGAGGGGCATTAAGACAGATACGCAGTATTTT. This encodes CASQRGIKTDTQYF.

The rearrangement joins TRBV20-1 to TRBJ1-1; D is undetermined. Germline V CDR1 and CDR2: DFQATT, SNEGSKA (reference sequence). CDR3 length: 15 amino acids. V was clipped by 3 bases and J by 1 base, with 15 bases between them. For the CDR3, the DNA is TGCAGTGCTAGCATATCCCGGATGGGGAACACTGAAGCTTTCTTT. Translated, it gives CSASISRMGNTEAFF.

This clonotype was counted many times. V is TRBV30 and J is TRBJ2-3; TRBD2 is a possible D gene (6 bases). With 4 bases removed from V and 9 bases from J, the gap between germline ends came to 17 bases. The CDR3 consists of 13 residues. From germline, CDR1 is GTSNPN and CDR2 SVGIG (reference sequence). CDR3 amino acids: CAWKGGAGLTQYF. CDR3 DNA: TGTGCCTGGAAGGGCGGGGCGGGGTTGACGCAGTATTTT.

This chain uses TRBV7-9 with TRBJ1-1; D unclear. Germline CDR1 is SEHNR and CDR2 is FQNEAQ (reference sequence). The CDR3 totals 14 residues. V gave up 5 bases and J gave up 7 bases, with 17 bases separating them. Here the CDR3 DNA reads TGTGCCAGCAGCCCGTCGGGAGCGGGTATTGAAGCTTTCTTT. Encoded protein: CASSPSGAGIEAFF.

Remarks on this clonotype: This may stem from a read error, because a much larger clone lies one nucleotide away. CDR3 DNA sequence: TGTGCCGGCAGTTACTCAAGGAAGGACTGCGAGCAGTACTTC. It encodes CAGSYSRKDCEQYF. The rearrangement joins TRBV6-6 to TRBJ2-7, with TRBD2 as a possible D gene (5 bases). This CDR3 contains 14 residues. Germline values: CDR1 MNHNY, CDR2 SVGAGI (reference sequence).

The V call is TRBV7-9, the J call TRBJ1-4; D unclear. CDR3 length: 12 residues. The germline V gene encodes CDR1 SEHNR and CDR2 FQNEAQ (reference sequence). Trimming stripped 4 bases from V and 5 bases from J, with 5 bases between. Here the CDR3 DNA reads TGTGCCAGCAGCTCCGTAAATGAAAAACTGTTTTTT. Amino acid sequence: CASSSVNEKLFF. Variable domain in full (rest from reference TRBV7-9 and TRBJ1-4): DTGVSQNPRHKITKRGQNVTFRCDPISEHNRLYWYRQTLGQGPEFLTYFQNEAQLEKSRLLSDRFSAERPKGSFSTLEIQRTEQGDSAMYLCASSSVNEKLFFGSGTQLSVL.

The genes are TRBV5-1 and TRBJ1-4, with D perhaps TRBD1 (5 bases). Germline lookup yields CDR1 SGHRS and CDR2 YFSETQ. The CDR3 has 14 residues. The ends were cut back, 2 bases at V and 6 bases at J, with 11 bases in the middle. CDR3 sequence: CASSFQGTDEKLFF. CDR3 nucleotide sequence: TGCGCCAGCAGCTTTCAGGGTACTGATGAAAAACTGTTTTTT.

This clonotype was counted many times. For the CDR3, the DNA is TGTGCCAGTAGTATTGGCGGGGGCCAAGAGACCCAGTACTTC. Its translation: CASSIGGGQETQYF. This sequence joins TRBV19 and TRBJ2-5; 7 positions match TRBD2. Per germline, CDR1 LNHDA and CDR2 SQIVND (reference sequence). The CDR3 covers 14 residues. V shed 3 bases, J shed 1 base, and the junction held 2 bases outside the gene matches.

The chain recombines TRBV10-3 with TRBJ2-2; 9 bases line up with TRBD1. The ends lost 11 bases at V and 7 bases at J; junction bases unmatched: 14. This CDR3 contains 15 residues. Germline loops: CDR1 ENHRY, CDR2 SYGVKD. Here the CDR3 DNA reads TGTGCCTCCCGACGTCGACAGGGGGAATTCGGGGAGCTGTTTTTT. Amino acids: CASRRRQGEFGELFF.

Within the sample, this clonotype is medium-sized (0.01 to 0.1%). The rearrangement joins TRBV15 to TRBJ1-2, with 10 bases lining up with TRBD1. CDR1 and CDR2 (germline): LNHNV, YYDKDF (reference sequence). The CDR3 runs 15 residues. V shed 2 bases and J 10 bases; nucleotides not matched to a gene: 10. CDR3 in amino acids: CATSRHDRDRGYYTF. The CDR3 DNA is TGTGCCACCAGCAGACACGACCGGGACAGGGGATACTACACCTTC. The entire variable domain, with the rest obtained from reference TRBV15 and TRBJ1-2, is as follows: DAMVIQNPRYQVTQFGKPVTLSCSQTLNHNVMYWYQQKSSQAPKLLFHYYDKDFNNEADTPDNFQSRRPNTSFCFLDIRSPGLGDTAMYLCATSRHDRDRGYYTFGSGTRLTVV.

In this sample, this clonotype turned up many times. V and J are TRBV5-1 and TRBJ1-1; possibly TRBD1 for D (5 bases). Germline CDR1 and CDR2: SGHRS and YFSETQ. V was shortened by 7 bases and J by 6 bases, with 10 bases between the two germline ends. The CDR3 totals 11 residues. This chain's CDR3 is CASGAGAEAFF. The CDR3 DNA follows: TGCGCCAGCGGGGCCGGGGCTGAAGCTTTCTTT. The complete variable domain, with remaining parts taken from reference TRBV5-1 and TRBJ1-1, reads KAGVTQTPRYLIKTRGQQVTLSCSPISGHRSVSWYQQTPGQGLQFLFEYFSETQRNKGNFPGRFSGRQFSNSRSEMNVSTLELGDSALYLCASGAGAEAFFGQGTRLTVV.

This clonotype was picked up many times. The chain couples TRBV28 to TRBJ2-7; no clear D gene. The germline CDR1 and CDR2 sequences are MDHEN and SYDVKM. V lost 4 bases to trimming and J lost 2 bases, with 15 bases between them. This CDR3 region has 15 residues. This CDR3 is CASSSPAVRAYEQYF. As DNA, the CDR3 is TGTGCCAGCAGTTCCCCGGCGGTTAGAGCCTACGAGCAGTACTTC.

On this clonotype: Mismatch with germline at one junction end may stem from a read error. The rearrangement links TRBV6-6 to TRBJ1-1, with a weak D call TRBD1 (6 bases). This CDR3 is built from 14 residues. The germline V gene encodes CDR1 MNHNY and CDR2 SVGAGI (reference sequence). The CDR3 sequence is CASSYNDRNTEALF. The CDR3 nucleotides are TGTGCCAGCAGCTACAACGACAGGAACACTGAAGCTCTCTTT.

This clonotype has just a few counts. At one end the junction does not follow the germline gene, possibly because of a read error. The chain combines TRBV7-7 with TRBJ2-2, with a weak D call TRBD2 (6 bases). The CDR3 covers 13 residues. The germline V gene has CDR1 SSHAT and CDR2 FNYEAQ (reference sequence). This CDR3 reads CASSSGDTGELFF. The CDR3 DNA reads TGTGCTAGCAGCTCGGGAGACACCGGGGAGCTGTTTTTT.

This clonotype was observed once. V usage is TRBV9 and J usage is TRBJ1-2, with D possibly matching TRBD1 (5 bases). In germline, CDR1 is SGDLS, CDR2 YYNGEE. The V end was cut by 0 bases, the J end by 0 bases, with 9 bases between. The CDR3 extends over 15 amino acids. The CDR3 reads CASSVVGAANYGYTF. The CDR3, as DNA: TGTGCCAGCAGCGTAGTTGGGGCAGCTAACTATGGCTACACCTTC.

This clonotype was found many times. This sequence joins TRBV12-3 or TRBV12-4 and TRBJ1-4; D is unresolved. This CDR3 has 14 residues. V lost 5 bases and J lost 8, with 15 bases in between. As DNA, the CDR3 is TGTGCCAGCAGTAGGCCCTCTGTAGACGAAAAACTGTTTTTT. It specifies CASSRPSVDEKLFF.

The DNA for the CDR3 is TGTGCCAGCAGCTTAGCGGGGTCCACAGGGCGTGAAAAACTGTTTTTT. Translation gives CASSLAGSTGREKLFF. The rearrangement uses TRBV7-9 and TRBJ1-4; tentative D call: TRBD1 (6 bases). CDR3 length: 16 residues. Germline V lookup: CDR1 SEHNR, CDR2 FQNEAQ (reference sequence). V lost 0 bases and J lost 7, with 15 bases in between.

This clonotype was found a few times. The chain has TRBV24-1 and TRBJ2-2, with D possibly called TRBD1 or TRBD2 (5 bases each). The germline V gene has CDR1 KGHDR and CDR2 SFDVKD. This CDR3 comprises 16 residues. Trimming took off 3 bases at V and 4 bases at J, with 14 bases between the two ends. Here the CDR3 reads CATSDPSKGTTGELFF. The CDR3 DNA reads TGTGCCACCAGTGATCCCTCTAAGGGGACCACCGGGGAGCTGTTTTTT.

This clonotype was detected many times. The chain uses TRBV14 and TRBJ2-7, with 7 bases aligning to TRBD1. The V and J ends lost 1 base and 6 bases, in that order; junction bases with no gene match: 3. The CDR3 loop spans 13 amino acids. Germline V gives CDR1 SGHDN, CDR2 FVKESK. In DNA, the CDR3 is TGTGCCAGCAGCCAAGTTCACAGGGGCGAGCAGTACTTC. Amino acid sequence: CASSQVHRGEQYF.